A selection of T cell receptor beta chains follows, all from one sample in a study of shared clonotypes between healthy human individuals. Assay: immunoSEQ multiplex PCR; the TCRdb copy retains only in-frame clones and omits some. The table lists more than 400,000 clones, approximately 81% of them singletons, with approximately 11% in the top ten. The sample taken for sequencing was PBMCs. All receptors come from a woman in her 40s in good health. Some clones in this sample may be carry-over from other donors' samples. CDR3s include the opening cysteine and the closing phenylalanine or tryptophan. A D gene is named only where the DNA matches it firmly. The size of a clone is reported for some rows only, either as once, few or many, or as a class for expanded clones.

V	length	J	D	size	CDR3	DNA
TRBV28	18	TRBJ2-1	TRBD2	-	CASSLGRGAGGPYNEQFF	TGTGCCAGCAGTTTAGGGAGAGGTGCGGGAGGGCCTTACAATGAGCAGTTCTTC
TRBV30	16	TRBJ1-5	TRBD1	once	CAWGTGTVGASQPQHF	TGTGCCTGGGGGACAGGCACAGTAGGAGCGAGTCAGCCCCAGCATTTT
TRBV27	15	TRBJ2-3	TRBD1	once	CASSPRDRYTDTQYF	TGTGCCAGCAGTCCCCGGGACAGGTACACAGATACGCAGTATTTT
TRBV18	17	TRBJ2-6	-	-	CASSPPNSISGANVLTF	TGTGCCAGCTCACCACCGAACAGTATCTCTGGGGCCAACGTCCTGACTTTC
TRBV6-5	15	TRBJ1-1	TRBD1	-	CASSLTGGWNTEAFF	TGTGCCAGCAGTCTTACAGGGGGCTGGAACACTGAAGCTTTCTTT
TRBV28	15	TRBJ2-7	TRBD1	-	CASSSPGTGTTEQYF	TGTGCCAGCAGTTCGCCCGGGACAGGGACAACCGAGCAGTACTTC
TRBV19	16	TRBJ1-5	-	-	CASSIQIWTDYQPQHF	TGTGCCAGTAGTATCCAAATCTGGACAGACTATCAGCCCCAGCATTTT
TRBV11-2	15	TRBJ2-7	-	-	CASSLAGQGPNEQYF	TGTGCCAGCAGCTTAGCAGGGCAGGGACCGAACGAGCAGTACTTC
TRBV6-1	13	TRBJ1-1	-	once	CASSQTGNTEAFF	TGTGCCAGCAGCCAGACAGGGAACACTGAAGCTTTCTTT
TRBV5-4	15	TRBJ1-1	-	-	CASIPAGGRGTEAFF	TGTGCCAGCATTCCCGCTGGGGGGCGCGGGACTGAAGCTTTCTTT
TRBV19	15	TRBJ1-5	-	-	CASRYDPLATQPQHF	TGTGCCAGTAGATACGACCCTTTGGCGACTCAGCCCCAGCATTTT
TRBV28	14	TRBJ1-2	TRBD1	-	CASSLPTGVYGYTF	TGTGCCAGCAGTTTACCCACAGGGGTCTATGGCTACACCTTC
TRBV4-3	16	TRBJ1-4	-	-	CASSQDPRATNEKLFF	TGCGCCAGCAGCCAAGATCCCAGGGCAACTAATGAAAAACTGTTTTTT
TRBV14	13	TRBJ2-1	-	few	CASSQDLGISEFF	TGTGCCAGCAGCCAAGATCTCGGGATTAGCGAGTTCTTC
TRBV6-5	14	TRBJ1-2	TRBD1	few	CASRYQGENYGYTF	TGTGCCAGCAGATATCAGGGGGAGAACTATGGCTACACCTTC
TRBV30	12	TRBJ1-2	-	-	CAWIMGAYGYTF	TGTGCCTGGATAATGGGCGCCTATGGCTACACCTTC
TRBV27	18	TRBJ2-6	TRBD2	-	CASSLLGGGISGANVLTF	TGTGCCAGCAGTTTATTGGGCGGGGGTATCTCTGGGGCCAACGTCCTGACTTTC
TRBV4-1	17	TRBJ2-4	TRBD2	-	CASSQGSGGGAKNIQYF	TGCGCCAGCAGCCAAGGTTCGGGCGGGGGAGCCAAAAACATTCAGTACTTC
TRBV20-1	11	TRBJ1-1	-	-	CSARGDTEAFF	TGCAGTGCTAGGGGGGACACTGAAGCTTTCTTT
TRBV9	17	TRBJ2-2	TRBD2	many	CASSPNLAGIDTGELFF	TGTGCCAGCAGCCCAAACCTAGCGGGAATCGACACCGGGGAGCTGTTTTTT
TRBV4-2	16	TRBJ1-2	-	once	CASSQAGDGGNYGYTF	TGTGCCAGCAGCCAAGCGGGGGACGGTGGCAACTATGGCTACACCTTC
TRBV5-4	15	TRBJ2-7	-	-	CASSLGRGFSYEQYF	TGTGCCAGCAGCTTGGGAAGGGGGTTTTCCTACGAGCAGTACTTC
TRBV19	11	TRBJ2-3	-	-	CASSIADTQYF	TGTGCCAGTAGTATCGCAGATACGCAGTATTTT
TRBV28	17	TRBJ2-5	-	-	CASRPLVHGMGVETQYF	TGTGCCAGCCGTCCCCTTGTTCATGGCATGGGGGTAGAGACCCAGTACTTC
TRBV19	15	TRBJ2-2	-	-	CASSITMGDTGELFF	TGTGCCAGTAGTATAACGATGGGGGACACCGGGGAGCTGTTTTTT
TRBV5-1	15	TRBJ2-3	-	-	CASSGTGISTDTQYF	TGCGCCAGCAGCGGAACAGGGATTAGCACAGATACGCAGTATTTT
TRBV5-4	15	TRBJ2-7	-	-	CASSTVVGGGYEQYF	TGTGCCAGCAGCACGGTAGTAGGGGGTGGCTACGAGCAGTACTTC
TRBV5-6	14	TRBJ2-5	-	-	CASSFRGAEETQYF	TGTGCCAGCAGCTTTCGAGGGGCGGAGGAGACCCAGTACTTC
TRBV7-9	15	TRBJ2-1	TRBD2	few	CASSRLAGVLHEQFF	TGTGCCAGCAGCCGACTAGCGGGAGTGCTTCATGAGCAGTTCTTC
TRBV28	16	TRBJ1-4	TRBD1	-	CASRGTGVARGEKLFF	TGTGCCAGCAGGGGGACAGGGGTGGCCCGCGGTGAAAAACTGTTTTTT
TRBV6-1	15	TRBJ2-7	-	-	CASRPLRDKLYEQYF	TGTGCCAGCAGACCCTTGCGGGACAAACTTTACGAGCAGTACTTC
TRBV28	16	TRBJ2-5	-	-	CASSEGVRNRGETQYF	TGTGCCAGCAGTGAGGGGGTACGAAATCGGGGAGAGACCCAGTACTTC
TRBV2	12	TRBJ1-5	-	-	CASSEAQGAQHF	TGTGCCAGCAGTGAAGCGCAGGGAGCCCAGCATTTT
TRBV28	13	TRBJ2-6	-	-	CASGISGANVLTF	TGTGCCAGCGGGATCTCTGGGGCCAACGTCCTGACTTTC
TRBV6-5	14	TRBJ1-1	-	-	CASSNREKNTEAFF	TGTGCCAGCAGTAACCGGGAAAAGAACACTGAAGCTTTCTTT
TRBV28	13	TRBJ2-5	-	-	CASSLGSLQTQYF	TGTGCCAGCAGTTTAGGATCGTTGCAGACCCAGTACTTC
TRBV7-9	16	TRBJ2-2	-	-	CASSPTRESVTGELFF	TGTGCCAGCAGCCCAACCCGGGAGAGTGTTACCGGGGAGCTGTTTTTT
TRBV15	12	TRBJ1-1	-	many	CATGVATAEAFF	TGTGCCACCGGGGTAGCTACAGCTGAAGCTTTCTTT
TRBV28	11	TRBJ2-4	-	few	CASSLQGRQYF	TGTGCCAGCAGTTTACAGGGTAGACAGTACTTC
TRBV19	15	TRBJ2-7	TRBD2	-	CASSMGLASPYEQYF	TGTGCCAGTAGTATGGGACTAGCGTCCCCCTACGAGCAGTACTTC
TRBV7-3	15	TRBJ2-7	-	-	CASSLAGGDSYEQYF	TGTGCCAGCAGCTTAGCAGGGGGGGACTCCTACGAGCAGTACTTC
TRBV29-1	14	TRBJ1-5	TRBD1	few	CSVSGQASNQPQHF	TGCAGCGTTTCGGGACAGGCCAGCAATCAGCCCCAGCATTTT
TRBV11-3	15	TRBJ2-5	TRBD2	-	CASSPGLSTQETQYF	TGTGCCAGCAGCCCGGGACTATCCACCCAAGAGACCCAGTACTTC
TRBV4-2	13	TRBJ2-1	-	-	CASSQAPEGEQFF	TGTGCCAGCAGCCAAGCGCCGGAAGGTGAGCAGTTCTTC
TRBV6-6	15	TRBJ1-1	-	-	CASSSLQADGTEAFF	TGTGCCAGCAGTTCGCTCCAGGCCGACGGCACTGAAGCTTTCTTT
TRBV28	14	TRBJ2-2	-	-	CATIAWGVVGELFF	TGTGCCACCATTGCTTGGGGGGTTGTCGGGGAGCTGTTTTTT
TRBV10-2	14	TRBJ2-7	-	-	CASSDVGGLYEQYF	TGCGCCAGCAGTGATGTGGGAGGCCTCTACGAGCAGTACTTC
TRBV5-8	14	TRBJ2-7	TRBD1	-	CASSIPTGSYEQYF	TGTGCCAGCAGCATCCCGACAGGGAGCTACGAGCAGTACTTC
TRBV10-3	17	TRBJ1-1	TRBD1	-	CAIDSAPLTGMNTEAFF	TGTGCCATCGATAGTGCCCCTTTGACAGGGATGAACACTGAAGCTTTCTTT
TRBV7-8	17	TRBJ2-5	-	-	CASSELDKSGFQETQYF	TGTGCCAGCAGCGAACTGGACAAATCCGGGTTTCAGGAGACCCAGTACTTC
TRBV15	15	TRBJ2-7	-	-	CATSREPGSSYEQYF	TGTGCCACCAGCAGAGAACCGGGAAGCTCCTACGAGCAGTACTTC